This T cell receptor (beta chain) was captured in a study of human T cells and chemical hapten exposure. Background on the study: Across samples, TCR yields varied, mostly owing to small differences in pooled library volumes. Findings and limits, study-wide: Expanded TCRs produced significantly more large CDR3 similarity clusters than controls did. TCRs whose frequency exceeded 1 in 1000 remained the same following DPC sensitization.

Time point of the sample: patch test 3, about 24 weeks after DPC sensitization. Treatment in this sample: therapeutic diphenylcyclopropenone sensitization with weekly scalp DPC. Someone pulled total RNA out of unfractionated whole blood. The V gene lost 2 bases and the J gene lost 0 bases, with 11 bases spanning the gap. This CDR3 spans 15 amino acids. Germline V CDR1 and CDR2: LNHDA, SQIVND (reference sequence). Using its own MiXCR run on the RACE reads, TCRdb lists one record per CDR3 protein. The profile shows about 82,000 distinct CDR3 sequences, 10% to 15% of them singletons. With respect to this clonotype: Its antigen remains unknown.

This clonotype originated in a woman between 50 and 59 years old with alopecia areata. Some clones in this sample may be carry-over from other donors' samples. The starting material was whole blood, obtained in connection with sensitization to the hapten diphenylcyclopropenone (DPC). The chain carries TRBV19 and TRBJ2-7; D is perhaps TRBD2 (6 bases). CDR3 amino acids: CASSIRRDDSYEQYF. CDR3 in DNA: TGTGCCAGTAGTATAAGGCGGGACGACTCCTACGAGCAGTACTTC.